This TCR beta chain was captured in a study of T cell repertoires in cytomegalovirus infection. To note about this clonotype: Its antigen is not known.

TCRdb recomputed calls from the reads with MiXCR, one row per CDR3 protein. The sample has more than 400,000 distinct CDR3 sequences; around 27% are singletons. V shed 6 bases, J shed 3 bases, and the junction held 5 bases outside the gene matches. Germline V gives CDR1 LNHDA, CDR2 SQIVND (reference sequence). This CDR3 region has 14 residues. Study-wide findings and caveats: Clonotypes of TCR beta that were HLA-C-restricted and CMV-specific dominated the ex vivo response.

The sequenced sample was PBMCs. The sequence was obtained from a human donor in good health (CMV status not recorded). Some clones in this sample may be carry-over from other donors' samples. The chain uses TRBV19 and TRBJ2-1; 7 nucleotides match TRBD1. CDR3 in amino acids: CASSNRDSYNEQFF. The CDR3 DNA is TGTGCCAGTAGCAACCGGGACAGCTACAATGAGCAGTTCTTC.